The rows below give T cell receptor beta chains drawn from one sample of a study of T cells in Graves' hyperthyroidism and ophthalmopathy. TCRdb called the multiplex PCR reads again in MiXCR, with one record for every CDR3 protein. Of some 650,000 distinct CDR3 sequences in the sample, 16% were seen once. Sequenced input: blood. The receptors originated from a woman aged 40 to 55 with Graves' ophthalmopathy. The CDR3 runs from the conserved cysteine through the conserved F or W. A D gene is named only where the DNA matches it firmly. Size is stated for part of the rows, as once, few or many counts, or as a class when the clone is expanded.

d_call: TRBD2; v_call: TRBV25-1; clone_size: .; j_call: TRBJ2-7; cdr3_aa: CASSEETSRPYEQYF; cdr3_nt: TGTGCCAGCAGTGAAGAGACTAGCCGGCCCTACGAGCAGTACTTC
d_call: .; v_call: TRBV12-3/TRBV12-4; clone_size: once; j_call: TRBJ1-2; cdr3_aa: CASSQGSGGDRYTF; cdr3_nt: TGTGCCAGCAGCCAAGGTTCCGGGGGCGATCGCTACACCTTC
d_call: .; v_call: TRBV28; clone_size: many; j_call: TRBJ2-3; cdr3_aa: CATRTPNPPLAGGMTDTQYF; cdr3_nt: TGTGCCACCCGAACCCCGAATCCCCCTCTAGCAGGAGGGATGACAGATACGCAGTATTTT
d_call: .; v_call: TRBV5-1; clone_size: many; j_call: TRBJ1-3; cdr3_aa: CASSQEGLGNTIYF; cdr3_nt: TGCGCCAGCAGCCAGGAGGGGCTGGGAAACACCATATATTTT
d_call: TRBD2; v_call: TRBV6-1; clone_size: few; j_call: TRBJ2-1; cdr3_aa: CASSQPGLARDEQFF; cdr3_nt: TGTGCCAGCAGTCAACCGGGACTAGCTCGGGATGAGCAGTTCTTC
d_call: .; v_call: TRBV6-6; clone_size: many; j_call: TRBJ1-5; cdr3_aa: CASSYQARGQPQHF; cdr3_nt: TGTGCCAGCAGTTACCAGGCACGGGGTCAGCCCCAGCATTTT
d_call: .; v_call: TRBV6-1; clone_size: .; j_call: TRBJ2-5; cdr3_aa: CASTRGKGGKETQYF; cdr3_nt: TGTGCCAGCACCCGGGGGAAGGGTGGAAAAGAGACCCAGTACTTC
d_call: .; v_call: TRBV18; clone_size: .; j_call: TRBJ1-1; cdr3_aa: CASSPRGGLNTEAFF; cdr3_nt: TGTGCCAGCTCACCCCGGGGGGGGCTGAACACTGAAGCTTTCTTT
d_call: TRBD1; v_call: TRBV29-1; clone_size: .; j_call: TRBJ2-7; cdr3_aa: CSVAGTGVYEQYF; cdr3_nt: TGCAGCGTAGCCGGGACAGGGGTCTACGAGCAGTACTTC
d_call: .; v_call: TRBV30; clone_size: .; j_call: TRBJ2-5; cdr3_aa: CAWSVTEETQYF; cdr3_nt: TGTGCCTGGAGTGTAACAGAAGAGACCCAGTACTTC
d_call: .; v_call: TRBV2; clone_size: .; j_call: TRBJ1-5; cdr3_aa: CASRRGSNQPQHF; cdr3_nt: TGTGCCAGCAGGAGGGGTTCCAATCAGCCCCAGCATTTT
d_call: .; v_call: TRBV7-9; clone_size: .; j_call: TRBJ2-2; cdr3_aa: CASSLGVPLNTGELFF; cdr3_nt: TGTGCCAGCAGCTTGGGGGTCCCTCTAAACACCGGGGAGCTGTTTTTT
d_call: .; v_call: TRBV7-2; clone_size: many; j_call: TRBJ2-7; cdr3_aa: CASSGGRSREQYF; cdr3_nt: TGTGCCAGCAGCGGAGGACGATCCCGGGAGCAGTACTTC
d_call: .; v_call: TRBV20-1; clone_size: .; j_call: TRBJ1-2; cdr3_aa: CSAMDRSRVPYGYTF; cdr3_nt: TGCAGTGCTATGGACCGGTCTCGAGTCCCATATGGCTACACCTTC
d_call: .; v_call: TRBV28; clone_size: few; j_call: TRBJ2-7; cdr3_aa: CASTTGVLLEQYF; cdr3_nt: TGTGCCAGCACGACAGGCGTGCTACTTGAGCAGTACTTC
d_call: TRBD1; v_call: TRBV11-2; clone_size: .; j_call: TRBJ1-4; cdr3_aa: CASSATGGANEKLFF; cdr3_nt: TGTGCCAGCAGCGCAACAGGGGGGGCTAATGAAAAACTGTTTTTT
d_call: TRBD2; v_call: TRBV7-6; clone_size: .; j_call: TRBJ2-7; cdr3_aa: CASSLDSGASYEQYF; cdr3_nt: TGTGCCAGCAGCTTAGATAGCGGGGCCTCCTACGAGCAGTACTTC
d_call: .; v_call: TRBV2; clone_size: many; j_call: TRBJ2-3; cdr3_aa: CASRGTFGDTQYF; cdr3_nt: TGTGCCAGCAGGGGGACTTTTGGGGATACGCAGTATTTT
d_call: TRBD2; v_call: TRBV5-1; clone_size: .; j_call: TRBJ2-5; cdr3_aa: CASSLELAGETQYF; cdr3_nt: TGCGCCAGCAGCTTGGAACTAGCGGGAGAGACCCAGTACTTC
d_call: TRBD1; v_call: TRBV30; clone_size: many; j_call: TRBJ1-5; cdr3_aa: CAWSGGTDQPQHF; cdr3_nt: TGTGCCTGGAGTGGAGGGACAGATCAGCCCCAGCATTTT
d_call: TRBD1; v_call: TRBV18; clone_size: .; j_call: TRBJ2-7; cdr3_aa: CASSPGQAEEQYF; cdr3_nt: TGTGCCAGCTCACCGGGACAGGCGGAGGAGCAGTACTTC
d_call: .; v_call: TRBV29-1; clone_size: .; j_call: TRBJ1-1; cdr3_aa: CSVEGRNTEAFF; cdr3_nt: TGCAGCGTTGAAGGCAGGAACACTGAAGCTTTCTTT
d_call: .; v_call: TRBV28; clone_size: few; j_call: TRBJ2-2; cdr3_aa: CASRTLLSGGELFF; cdr3_nt: TGTGCCAGCCGAACCTTACTGTCAGGCGGGGAGCTGTTTTTT
d_call: TRBD2; v_call: TRBV27; clone_size: many; j_call: TRBJ2-1; cdr3_aa: CASSLPGLAAYEQFF; cdr3_nt: TGTGCCAGCAGTCTCCCGGGACTAGCCGCGTATGAGCAGTTCTTC
d_call: .; v_call: TRBV7-2; clone_size: .; j_call: TRBJ2-1; cdr3_aa: CASSIAGTRDEQFF; cdr3_nt: TGTGCCAGCAGCATAGCCGGGACAAGAGATGAGCAGTTCTTC
d_call: .; v_call: TRBV6-2/TRBV6-3; clone_size: many; j_call: TRBJ2-6; cdr3_aa: CASDMAGANVLTF; cdr3_nt: TGTGCCAGCGACATGGCTGGGGCCAACGTCCTGACTTTC
d_call: .; v_call: TRBV28; clone_size: many; j_call: TRBJ2-1; cdr3_aa: CASSISPYSYNEQFF; cdr3_nt: TGTGCCAGCAGTATTTCGCCTTACTCCTACAATGAGCAGTTCTTC
d_call: TRBD1; v_call: TRBV6-1; clone_size: many; j_call: TRBJ2-3; cdr3_aa: CASNWGQHHTDTQYF; cdr3_nt: TGTGCCAGCAACTGGGGACAGCATCATACAGATACGCAGTATTTT
d_call: TRBD2; v_call: TRBV19; clone_size: .; j_call: TRBJ2-1; cdr3_aa: CASSRTSGVYNGQFF; cdr3_nt: TGTGCCAGTAGTAGGACTAGCGGGGTTTACAATGGGCAGTTCTTC
d_call: TRBD2; v_call: TRBV7-2; clone_size: many; j_call: TRBJ2-2; cdr3_aa: CASSFTSGSGELFF; cdr3_nt: TGTGCCAGCAGCTTTACTAGCGGGTCCGGGGAGCTGTTTTTT
d_call: .; v_call: TRBV3-1; clone_size: few; j_call: TRBJ2-2; cdr3_aa: CASRPGTTGGELFF; cdr3_nt: TGTGCCAGCAGACCCGGGACCACGGGCGGGGAGCTGTTTTTT
d_call: TRBD2; v_call: TRBV13; clone_size: many; j_call: TRBJ2-3; cdr3_aa: CASSFLPREGRTDTQYF; cdr3_nt: TGTGCCAGCAGCTTCCTCCCGCGGGAGGGCAGGACAGATACGCAGTATTTT
d_call: .; v_call: TRBV5-5; clone_size: .; j_call: TRBJ2-7; cdr3_aa: CASSRGTGISYEQYF; cdr3_nt: TGTGCCAGCAGCCGCGGAACCGGGATCTCCTACGAGCAGTACTTC
d_call: .; v_call: TRBV2; clone_size: many; j_call: TRBJ1-1; cdr3_aa: CASQGEAEAFF; cdr3_nt: TGTGCCAGTCAGGGAGAGGCCGAAGCTTTCTTT
d_call: .; v_call: TRBV7-9; clone_size: .; j_call: TRBJ1-1; cdr3_aa: CASSLGQPSLNTEAFF; cdr3_nt: TGTGCCAGCAGCTTAGGACAGCCCAGTTTGAACACTGAAGCTTTCTTT
d_call: .; v_call: TRBV14; clone_size: few; j_call: TRBJ1-4; cdr3_aa: CASSPSGSTNEKLFF; cdr3_nt: TGTGCCAGCAGCCCCTCGGGATCAACTAATGAAAAACTGTTTTTT
d_call: .; v_call: TRBV24-1; clone_size: few; j_call: TRBJ2-1; cdr3_aa: CATRASGRDEQFF; cdr3_nt: TGTGCCACCAGAGCCTCCGGGCGGGATGAGCAGTTCTTC
d_call: .; v_call: TRBV4-1; clone_size: few; j_call: TRBJ2-7; cdr3_aa: CASSHLGAGEQYF; cdr3_nt: TGCGCCAGCAGCCACCTGGGCGCCGGCGAGCAGTACTTC
d_call: TRBD2; v_call: TRBV28; clone_size: .; j_call: TRBJ2-1; cdr3_aa: CASKAGTSGNEQFF; cdr3_nt: TGTGCCAGCAAAGCGGGGACTAGCGGGAATGAGCAGTTCTTC
d_call: .; v_call: TRBV5-1; clone_size: many; j_call: TRBJ2-1; cdr3_aa: CASSTGEVGNEQFF; cdr3_nt: TGCGCCAGCAGTACAGGAGAGGTGGGCAATGAGCAGTTCTTC
d_call: .; v_call: TRBV2; clone_size: many; j_call: TRBJ2-5; cdr3_aa: CASSRTQETQYF; cdr3_nt: TGTGCCAGCAGCCGGACTCAAGAGACCCAGTACTTC
d_call: .; v_call: TRBV11-2; clone_size: .; j_call: TRBJ2-1; cdr3_aa: CASSLRGQVYNEQFF; cdr3_nt: TGTGCCAGCAGCTTACGAGGACAAGTCTACAATGAGCAGTTCTTC